This T cell receptor beta chain was obtained from a study of early T cells in non-severe SARS-CoV-2 infection. General study points: In VDJdb matching, anti-spike CD8 responses were favored while private and CD4 specificities went missing.

This CDR3 comprises 15 residues. V lost 2 bases and J lost 3; bases outside the gene matches: 5. Germline V gene sequence: CDR1 DFQATT, CDR2 SNEGSKA (reference sequence). TCRdb recomputed calls from the 5' RACE reads with MiXCR, one row per CDR3 protein. This sample has about 63,000 distinct CDR3 sequences; approximately 12% occur once, and the top ten carry approximately 4.6%. At least ten counts were recorded for this clonotype. Its antigen is unidentified. The V call is TRBV20-1, the J call TRBJ2-7; 12 positions match TRBD1. This sequence originates from an adult who was a healthcare worker with PCR-confirmed SARS-CoV-2 infection or an uninfected control (not recorded which). Sequencing was performed on whole blood. The CDR3 here is CSARPGTGGFYEQYF. CDR3 bases: TGCAGTGCTAGACCCGGGACAGGGGGCTTCTACGAGCAGTACTTC.